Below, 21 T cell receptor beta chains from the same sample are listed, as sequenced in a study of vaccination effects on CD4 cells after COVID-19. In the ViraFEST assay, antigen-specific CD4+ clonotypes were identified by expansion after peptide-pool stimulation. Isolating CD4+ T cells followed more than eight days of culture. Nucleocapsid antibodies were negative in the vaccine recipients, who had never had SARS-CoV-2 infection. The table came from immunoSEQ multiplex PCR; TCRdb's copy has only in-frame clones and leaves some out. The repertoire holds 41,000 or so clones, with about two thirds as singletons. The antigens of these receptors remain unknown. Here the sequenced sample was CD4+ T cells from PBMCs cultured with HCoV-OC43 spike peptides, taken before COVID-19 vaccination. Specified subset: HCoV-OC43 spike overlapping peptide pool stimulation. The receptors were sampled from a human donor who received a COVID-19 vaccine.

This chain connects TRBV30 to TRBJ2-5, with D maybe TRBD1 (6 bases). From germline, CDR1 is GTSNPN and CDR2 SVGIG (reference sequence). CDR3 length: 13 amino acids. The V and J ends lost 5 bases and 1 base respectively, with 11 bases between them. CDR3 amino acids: CAWEGGFQETQYF. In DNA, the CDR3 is TGTGCCTGGGAAGGGGGATTCCAAGAGACCCAGTACTTC.

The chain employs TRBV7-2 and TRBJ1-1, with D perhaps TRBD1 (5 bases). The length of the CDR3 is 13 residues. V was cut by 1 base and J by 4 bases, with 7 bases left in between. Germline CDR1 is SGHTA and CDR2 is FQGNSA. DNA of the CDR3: TGTGCCAGCAGCTTAGGGACATTCACTGAAGCTTTCTTT. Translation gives CASSLGTFTEAFF.

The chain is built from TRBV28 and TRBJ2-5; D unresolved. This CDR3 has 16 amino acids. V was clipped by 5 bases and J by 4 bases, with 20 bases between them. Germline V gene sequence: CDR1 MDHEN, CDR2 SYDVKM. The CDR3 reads CASSLSRLVRAETQYF. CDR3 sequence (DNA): TGTGCCAGCAGTCTGTCCAGGCTCGTAAGGGCAGAGACCCAGTACTTC.

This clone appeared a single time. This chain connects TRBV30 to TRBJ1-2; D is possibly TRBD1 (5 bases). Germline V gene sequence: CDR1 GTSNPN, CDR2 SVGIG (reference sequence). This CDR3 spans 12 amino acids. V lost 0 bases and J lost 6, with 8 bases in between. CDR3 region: CAWSVRQNGYTF. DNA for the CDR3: TGTGCCTGGAGTGTACGACAGAATGGCTACACCTTC.

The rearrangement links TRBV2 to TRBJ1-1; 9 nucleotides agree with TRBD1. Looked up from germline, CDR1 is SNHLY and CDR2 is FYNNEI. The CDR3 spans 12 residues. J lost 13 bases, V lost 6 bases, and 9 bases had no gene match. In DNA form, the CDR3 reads TGTGCCAGCAGACAGGGGGCGCAAATCGGTTTCTTT. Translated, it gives CASRQGAQIGFF.

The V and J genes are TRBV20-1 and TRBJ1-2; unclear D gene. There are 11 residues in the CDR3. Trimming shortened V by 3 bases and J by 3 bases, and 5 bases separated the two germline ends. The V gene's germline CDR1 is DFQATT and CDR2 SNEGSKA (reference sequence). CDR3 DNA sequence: TGCAGTGCTAGCGGGGACTATGGCTACACCTTC. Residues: CSASGDYGYTF.

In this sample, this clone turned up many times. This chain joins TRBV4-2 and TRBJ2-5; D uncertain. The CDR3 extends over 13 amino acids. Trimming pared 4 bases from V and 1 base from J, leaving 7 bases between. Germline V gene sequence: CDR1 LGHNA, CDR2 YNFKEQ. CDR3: CASSRQLQETQYF. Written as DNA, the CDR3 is TGTGCCAGCAGCCGCCAGCTCCAAGAGACCCAGTACTTC.

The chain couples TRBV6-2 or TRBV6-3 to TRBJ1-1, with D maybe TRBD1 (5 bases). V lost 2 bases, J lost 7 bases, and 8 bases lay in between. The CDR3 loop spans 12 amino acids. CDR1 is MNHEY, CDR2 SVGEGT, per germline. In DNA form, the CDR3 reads TGTGCCAGCAGTTACCGGGACGGTGAAGCTTTCTTT. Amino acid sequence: CASSYRDGEAFF.

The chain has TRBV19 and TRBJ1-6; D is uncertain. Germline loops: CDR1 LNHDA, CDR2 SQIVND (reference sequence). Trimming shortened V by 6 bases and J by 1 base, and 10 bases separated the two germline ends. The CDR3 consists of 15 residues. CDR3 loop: CASSGGGSYNSPLHF. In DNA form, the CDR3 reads TGTGCCAGTAGCGGCGGCGGATCCTATAATTCACCCCTCCACTTT.

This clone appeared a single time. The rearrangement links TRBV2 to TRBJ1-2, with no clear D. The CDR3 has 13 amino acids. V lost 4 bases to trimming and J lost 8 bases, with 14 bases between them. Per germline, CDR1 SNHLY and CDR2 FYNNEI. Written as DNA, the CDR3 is TGTGCCAGCAGTGGATTGGGGAGGGTGGGCTACACCTTC. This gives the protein CASSGLGRVGYTF.

The CDR3 region has the DNA TGTGCCAGCAGCCTACTAGCGGGGGGCCTCCATGAGCAGTTCTTC. It encodes CASSLLAGGLHEQFF. This chain connects TRBV14 to TRBJ2-1; 12 nucleotides line up with TRBD2. V gave up 4 bases and J gave up 8 bases; unmatched junction bases: 6. CDR1 and CDR2 (germline): SGHDN, FVKESK. The CDR3 is 15 amino acids.

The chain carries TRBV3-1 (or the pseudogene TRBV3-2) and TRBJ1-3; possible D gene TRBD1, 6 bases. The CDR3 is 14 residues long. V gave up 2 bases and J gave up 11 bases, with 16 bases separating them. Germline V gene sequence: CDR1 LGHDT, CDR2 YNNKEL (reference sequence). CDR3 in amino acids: CASSQQGRGRAIYF. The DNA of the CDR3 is TGTGCCAGCAGCCAACAAGGGAGGGGGAGAGCCATATATTTT.

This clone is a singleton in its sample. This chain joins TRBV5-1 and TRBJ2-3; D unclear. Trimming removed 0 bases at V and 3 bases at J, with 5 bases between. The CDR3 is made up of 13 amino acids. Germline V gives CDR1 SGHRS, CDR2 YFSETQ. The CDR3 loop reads CASSLAGTDTQYF. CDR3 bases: TGCGCCAGCAGCTTGGCCGGGACAGATACGCAGTATTTT.

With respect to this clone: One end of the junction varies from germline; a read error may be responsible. This CDR3 is CASSLRGAVSPF. The CDR3 coding sequence is TGTGCCAGCAGCTTAAGGGGGGCAGTCTCCCCCTTC. The rearrangement joins TRBV7-2 to TRBJ1-2; D may be TRBD1 (6 bases). The CDR3 contains 12 residues. Germline CDR1 and CDR2: SGHTA and FQGNSA.

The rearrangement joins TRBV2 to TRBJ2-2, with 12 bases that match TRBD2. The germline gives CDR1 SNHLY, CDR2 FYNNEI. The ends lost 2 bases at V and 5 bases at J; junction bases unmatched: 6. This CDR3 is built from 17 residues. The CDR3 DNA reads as TGTGCCAGCAGTGAATTGGCTAGCGGGAGGGCGACCGGGGAGCTGTTTTTT. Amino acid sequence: CASSELASGRATGELFF.

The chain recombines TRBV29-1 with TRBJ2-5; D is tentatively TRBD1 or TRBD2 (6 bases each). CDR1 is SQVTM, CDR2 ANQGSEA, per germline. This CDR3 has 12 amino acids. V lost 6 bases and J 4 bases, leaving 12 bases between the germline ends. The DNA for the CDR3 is TGCAGCGTGGGGGGCTTGGGAGAGACCCAGTACTTC. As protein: CSVGGLGETQYF.

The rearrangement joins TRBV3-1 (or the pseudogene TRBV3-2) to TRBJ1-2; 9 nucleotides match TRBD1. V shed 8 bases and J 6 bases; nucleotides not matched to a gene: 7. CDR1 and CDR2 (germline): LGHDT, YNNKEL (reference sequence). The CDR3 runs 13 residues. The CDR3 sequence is CASGIQGADGYTF. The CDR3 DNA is TGTGCCAGCGGAATACAGGGGGCGGATGGCTACACCTTC.

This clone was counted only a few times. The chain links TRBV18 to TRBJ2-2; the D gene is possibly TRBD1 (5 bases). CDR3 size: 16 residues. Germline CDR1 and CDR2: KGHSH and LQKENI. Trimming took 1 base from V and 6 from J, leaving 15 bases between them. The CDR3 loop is CASSPLWQGGAGELFF. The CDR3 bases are TGTGCCAGCTCACCACTTTGGCAGGGTGGAGCCGGGGAGCTGTTTTTT.

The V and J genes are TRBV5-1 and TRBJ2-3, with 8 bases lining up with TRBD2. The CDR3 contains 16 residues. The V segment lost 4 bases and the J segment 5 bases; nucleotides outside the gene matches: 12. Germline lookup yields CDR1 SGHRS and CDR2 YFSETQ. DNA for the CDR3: TGCGCCAGCAGCCTCAACATAGCGGGATTGGGAGATACGCAGTATTTT. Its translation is CASSLNIAGLGDTQYF.

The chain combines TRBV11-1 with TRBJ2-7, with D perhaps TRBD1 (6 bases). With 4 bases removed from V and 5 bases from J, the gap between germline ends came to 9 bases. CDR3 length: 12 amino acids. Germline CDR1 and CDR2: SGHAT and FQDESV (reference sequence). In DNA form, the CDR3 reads TGTGCCAGCAGCTACCCAGGGGACGAGCAGTACTTC. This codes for CASSYPGDEQYF.

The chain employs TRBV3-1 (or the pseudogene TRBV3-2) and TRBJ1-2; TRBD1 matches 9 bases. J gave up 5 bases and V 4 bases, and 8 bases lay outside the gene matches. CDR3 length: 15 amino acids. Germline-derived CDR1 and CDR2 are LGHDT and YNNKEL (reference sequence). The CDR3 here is CASSPSTGQGYGYTF. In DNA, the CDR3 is TGTGCCAGCAGCCCCTCCACGGGACAGGGATATGGCTACACCTTC.